These T cell receptor beta chains were read from a single sample in a study of T cell responses to AZD1222 COVID-19 vaccine. TCRdb's copy holds only in-frame clones and misses some; the assay was immunoSEQ multiplex PCR. The data hold around 170,000 clones, with roughly 91% observed a single time. The material was peripheral blood, obtained on day 0 of AZD1222 vaccination. Every receptor here comes from an adult in good health. Both conserved end residues are part of each CDR3. D genes are given only for firm matches. Clone size appears in some rows only: once, few, many, or a class for an expanded clone.

v_call	d_call	cdr3_length	clone_size	j_call	cdr3_aa	cdr3_nt
TRBV29-1	TRBD1	13	NA	TRBJ2-3	CSVQGRSTDTQYF	TGCAGCGTACAGGGGCGTAGCACAGATACGCAGTATTTT
TRBV3-1/TRBV3-2	NA	15	few	TRBJ1-1	CASSPTAGVGTEAFF	TGTGCCAGCAGCCCCACCGCGGGGGTAGGGACTGAAGCTTTCTTT
TRBV7-2	NA	14	NA	TRBJ1-5	CASSQGISNQPQHF	TGTGCCAGCAGTCAAGGTATAAGCAATCAGCCCCAGCATTTT
TRBV5-1	TRBD1	16	once	TRBJ2-7	CASSVDRDRGLGEQYF	TGCGCCAGCAGCGTGGACCGGGACAGGGGGCTAGGGGAGCAGTACTTC
TRBV18	NA	13	once	TRBJ2-1	CASSPSAHNEQFF	TGTGCCAGCTCACCGTCAGCCCACAATGAGCAGTTCTTC
TRBV7-3	NA	15	NA	TRBJ2-3	CASSPKGEITDTQYF	TGTGCCAGCAGCCCCAAGGGGGAGATCACAGATACGCAGTATTTT
TRBV3-1/TRBV3-2	TRBD2	18	few	TRBJ2-3	CASSKAGLAGVGTDTQYF	TGTGCCAGCAGCAAAGCGGGACTAGCGGGAGTTGGCACAGATACGCAGTATTTT
TRBV24-1	TRBD2	17	once	TRBJ2-1	CATSDYPSGRAYNEQFF	TGTGCCACCAGTGATTACCCTAGCGGGAGGGCCTACAATGAGCAGTTCTTC
TRBV2	NA	12	NA	TRBJ1-2	CASTSQDIGYTF	TGTGCCAGCACCTCACAGGATATAGGCTACACCTTC
TRBV2	NA	12	NA	TRBJ2-7	CASRTRIYEQYF	TGTGCCAGCAGGACTAGGATATACGAGCAGTACTTC
TRBV28	NA	16	NA	TRBJ2-1	CASSSPPATSGHEQFF	TGTGCCAGCAGTTCCCCTCCGGCGACTAGTGGCCATGAGCAGTTCTTC
TRBV5-1	NA	16	NA	TRBJ1-1	CASSLATAGQNTEAFF	TGCGCCAGCAGCTTGGCGACAGCCGGCCAGAACACTGAAGCTTTCTTT
TRBV18	NA	14	NA	TRBJ2-1	CASSHGGPYNEQFF	TGTGCCAGCTCACACGGGGGCCCATACAATGAGCAGTTCTTC
TRBV15	TRBD2	17	NA	TRBJ2-7	CATSRDGRGLASHEQYF	TGTGCCACCAGCAGAGATGGGAGGGGACTAGCTTCCCACGAGCAGTACTTC
TRBV9	TRBD2	17	NA	TRBJ2-3	CASSVETLAGAADTQYF	TGTGCCAGCAGCGTAGAAACACTAGCGGGGGCAGCAGATACGCAGTATTTT
TRBV10-1	NA	13	NA	TRBJ2-4	CASSALPGGIQYF	TGCGCCAGCAGTGCCCTACCGGGCGGCATTCAGTACTTC
TRBV27	NA	14	NA	TRBJ1-2	CASSLVGSVYGYTF	TGTGCCAGCAGTTTGGTTGGATCCGTCTATGGCTACACCTTC
TRBV7-8	TRBD2	17	NA	TRBJ2-1	CASSPYRLAGGRAEQFF	TGTGCCAGCAGCCCCTACCGACTAGCGGGGGGGCGCGCTGAGCAGTTCTTC
TRBV18	NA	16	NA	TRBJ2-2	CASSPPGRTNTGELFF	TGTGCCAGCTCACCACCCGGCAGAACGAACACCGGGGAGCTGTTTTTT
TRBV7-2	TRBD1	15	NA	TRBJ2-5	CASSLVAQGEETQYF	TGTGCCAGCAGCTTAGTAGCGCAGGGGGAGGAGACCCAGTACTTC
TRBV5-1	NA	15	NA	TRBJ2-3	CASTFDSGSSDTQYF	TGCGCCAGCACTTTCGACTCCGGATCATCAGATACGCAGTATTTT
TRBV6-2/TRBV6-3	NA	11	NA	TRBJ2-1	CASSNFNEQFF	TGTGCCAGCAGTAATTTCAATGAGCAGTTCTTC
TRBV18	NA	14	NA	TRBJ1-1	CASSPGNLNTEAFF	TGTGCCAGCTCACCAGGTAACCTGAACACTGAAGCTTTCTTT
TRBV7-3	NA	13	NA	TRBJ1-4	CASSLTPKGKLFF	TGTGCCAGCAGCTTAACCCCAAAGGGAAAACTGTTTTTT
TRBV14	NA	14	NA	TRBJ2-2	CASSQDGLPGELFF	TGTGCCAGCAGCCAGGATGGACTGCCCGGGGAGCTGTTTTTT
TRBV14	TRBD1	15	NA	TRBJ2-7	CASSRWTGDPYEQYF	TGTGCCAGCAGCCGATGGACAGGGGACCCCTACGAGCAGTACTTC
TRBV14	NA	14	NA	TRBJ2-2	CASTSDPNTGELFF	TGTGCCAGCACTAGCGATCCGAACACCGGGGAGCTGTTTTTT
TRBV6-4	NA	13	NA	TRBJ2-2	CASSVSVPGELFF	TGTGCCAGCAGTGTCAGCGTGCCCGGGGAGCTGTTTTTT
TRBV5-5	NA	16	NA	TRBJ1-5	CASSLGQRNSNQPQHF	TGTGCCAGCAGCTTGGGGCAGAGAAATAGCAATCAGCCCCAGCATTTT
TRBV28	TRBD1	14	NA	TRBJ2-7	CASSYRDRRYEQYF	TGTGCCAGCAGTTACCGGGACAGGAGATACGAGCAGTACTTC
TRBV18	TRBD1	16	NA	TRBJ1-1	CASSLGITTGDTEAFF	TGTGCCAGCTCCCTCGGGATTACAACAGGGGACACTGAAGCTTTCTTT
TRBV24-1	TRBD2	16	NA	TRBJ2-1	CATSDGASGRSNEQFF	TGTGCCACCAGTGATGGGGCTAGCGGGAGGAGCAATGAGCAGTTCTTC
TRBV9	TRBD1	17	NA	TRBJ1-3	CASSVSQGMRSGNTIYF	TGTGCCAGCAGCGTCTCACAGGGGATGCGCTCTGGAAACACCATATATTTT
TRBV12-3/TRBV12-4	NA	13	NA	TRBJ2-1	CASTPRLPHEQFF	TGTGCCAGCACCCCCCGCCTTCCGCATGAGCAGTTCTTC
TRBV9	TRBD2	15	NA	TRBJ2-3	CASSVERDSTDTQYF	TGTGCCAGCAGCGTAGAGCGGGACAGCACAGATACGCAGTATTTT
TRBV5-6	NA	15	once	TRBJ2-7	CASSSSGILFYEQYF	TGTGCCAGCAGCTCGTCCGGGATCCTATTCTACGAGCAGTACTTC
TRBV7-3	NA	13	once	TRBJ2-7	CASSLTGYGEQYF	TGTGCCAGCAGCTTAACGGGTTACGGCGAGCAGTACTTC
TRBV3-1/TRBV3-2	NA	13	NA	TRBJ2-7	CASSQLFSYEQYF	TGTGCCAGCAGCCAACTTTTTTCATACGAGCAGTACTTC
TRBV29-1	TRBD1	15	NA	TRBJ2-7	CSVETAGTGYYEQYF	TGCAGCGTTGAGACAGCCGGGACAGGGTACTACGAGCAGTACTTC
TRBV23-1	NA	19	NA	TRBJ1-5	CASSRPEALTDYSNQPQHF	TGCGCCAGCAGTCGCCCGGAGGCTCTCACAGATTATAGCAATCAGCCCCAGCATTTT
TRBV19	NA	16	NA	TRBJ2-3	CASSMGWGTSTDTQYF	TGTGCCAGTAGTATGGGGTGGGGGACTAGCACAGATACGCAGTATTTT
TRBV27	NA	18	NA	TRBJ2-4	CASSLWIQGRASENIQYF	TGTGCCAGCAGTTTATGGATCCAGGGTAGGGCGTCCGAAAACATTCAGTACTTC
TRBV15	NA	14	NA	TRBJ2-1	CATVPSAVDNEQFF	TGTGCCACCGTCCCCTCGGCGGTGGACAATGAGCAGTTCTTC
TRBV7-3	NA	20	NA	TRBJ2-6	CASSPISSGPLRSGANVLTF	TGTGCCAGCAGCCCCATCAGTTCGGGACCGCTTCGATCTGGGGCCAACGTCCTGACTTTC
TRBV6-2/TRBV6-3	NA	14	NA	TRBJ1-1	CASSYSGGQTEAFF	TGTGCCAGCAGTTACTCAGGGGGGCAGACTGAAGCTTTCTTT
TRBV6-1	NA	19	NA	TRBJ1-1	CASSEEAGGQGYLNTEAFF	TGTGCCAGCAGTGAAGAAGCGGGAGGGCAGGGTTACTTGAACACTGAAGCTTTCTTT
TRBV7-2	TRBD2	18	NA	TRBJ2-6	CASRKGGNSKSGANVLTF	TGTGCCAGTCGCAAGGGAGGGAATTCCAAGTCTGGGGCCAACGTCCTGACTTTC
TRBV4-3	NA	13	NA	TRBJ1-4	CASSQSGREKLFF	TGCGCCAGCAGCCAATCGGGTAGGGAAAAACTGTTTTTT
TRBV28	NA	13	NA	TRBJ2-7	CASSLVSSYEQYF	TGTGCCAGCAGTTTAGTGTCCTCCTACGAGCAGTACTTC